This T cell receptor (beta chain) is from a study of technical replicates of blood from a handful of donors. Libraries were prepared by immunoSEQ multiplex PCR; TCRdb keeps only in-frame clonotypes and omits some of them. The table lists approximately 89,000 clones, approximately 94% of them singletons. CDR1 is SGHNT, CDR2 YYREEE, per germline (reference sequence). V shed 0 bases and J shed 3 bases, with 10 bases lying between them. CDR3 length: 14 amino acids. The receptor's source is a human donor in good health. The V call is TRBV5-4, the J call TRBJ2-7; D not resolved. The sample comprised T cells isolated from PBMCs. The CDR3 here is CASSLDSSFYEQYF. CDR3 nucleotide sequence: TGTGCCAGCAGCTTGGATTCGTCCTTCTACGAGCAGTACTTC.